This TCR beta chain was captured in a study of identical twins (dated by TCRdb to about 2016). A note on the overall study: To test whether fetal clonotypes persist, the study used deep sequencing on TCR alpha and beta repertoires from monozygotic twins, unrelated adults of various ages, and cord blood. To rule out contamination, the twin experiments were replicated at different times with different library preparation protocols.

The library was obtained by 5' RACE. The data were produced on an Illumina HiSeq 2000. Template switching added a universal primer binding site, and the final cDNA carried a unique molecular identifier that allowed TCR cDNA molecules to be counted accurately. Specific primers in the conserved constant-segment region were used to synthesize first-strand cDNA for the TCR alpha and beta chains. To control for contamination, every cDNA library carried two barcodes: a SMART-Mk sample barcode plus Illumina barcodes. Two successive PCR steps introduced TruSeq adapter sequences along with Illumina sample barcodes. The TCR alpha and beta cDNA libraries were sequenced on the Illumina HiSeq platform using custom primers. Turning to the authors' computational methods: MiGEC was used to process raw reads and extract unique molecular identifiers, and MiXCR was used to find CDR3 positions. For each individual, recombination models were inferred using an EM algorithm with the repgenHMM and IGoR tools. The tcR package in R was used for shared clonotype analysis, with sharing normalized by the product of cloneset sizes. To study raw recombination without the effects of thymic and clonal selection, out-of-frame nonproductive sequences were analyzed. TCRdb handled the public reads itself, with Q25 trimming in fastp and clone calling in MiXCR, and kept productive beta chains. Each entry merges the rows of one CDR3 protein and shows their most common DNA and genes. The V and J calls reflect TCRdb's pipeline rather than the authors' work. Within this sample are about 450,000 distinct CDR3 sequences, with about 18% of them counted one time only. 9.5% to 15% of the sample goes to the ten largest clones.

All donors were healthy Caucasians. Three unrelated non-twin adults were additionally sequenced: a male aged 18 to 29, a male aged 50 to 59 and a female aged 50 to 59. Using Miltenyi CD45RO+ enrichment and human naive T-cell isolation kits, memory (CD45RO+) and naive T cells were isolated from PBMC. General conclusions and limits of the study: In monozygotic twins, recombination models systematically underestimated out-of-frame TCR alpha sharing, but the models matched the sharing seen between unrelated individuals. Compared with coincidental sharing between unrelated individuals, out-of-frame TCR alpha sequences shared between twins showed an excess of sequences with low generation probability. Abundant cord blood beta clonotypes carried fewer insertions; young adult naive repertoires showed a weaker similar trend, while memory repertoires showed none. The excess sharing between twins in beta out-of-frame sequences was weaker because fewer shared sequences reduced the signal-to-noise ratio. Because the same donors could not be followed over many years, the conclusions relied on cross-sectional statistical analysis. Zero-insertion analyses could be partly confounded by invariant T cells such as MAIT and iNKT, though diverse VJ usage argued against such confounding for most clonotypes.

The germline V gene encodes CDR1 MNHNS and CDR2 SASEGT. The CDR3 covers 17 residues, taking in both the cysteine and the phenylalanine. The read is trimmed to its CDR3 DNA, 51 bases read in frame from base 1. Between the V and J ends, shortened by 1 base and 1 base respectively, the junction contains 16 bases. A word on this clonotype: The antigen it recognizes is unknown. No per-base quality is available; no much larger clone lies one base away.

The sample consisted of naive T cells sorted from blood. According to the study, the label for this sample's cell subset or site signals: cells isolated with a human naive T-cell isolation kit. The rearrangement joined TRBV6-1 to TRBJ1-1; the D gene cannot be resolved reliably. The origin of this receptor is a man aged 50 or older in good health. The CDR3 protein sequence reads: CASSEVTLGRKNTEAFF. DNA sequence: TGTGCCAGCAGTGAAGTAACATTGGGCAGGAAGAACACTGAAGCTTTCTTT.